These T cell receptor beta chains were read from a single sample in a study of glioma-infiltrating T cells. MiXCR, run by TCRdb on the multiplex PCR reads, gives a single entry per CDR3 protein. The sample yields around 100,000 distinct CDR3 sequences, less than 30% seen once. Sequencing was performed on glioma tissue, nonneoplastic brain tissue, or PBMCs (not recorded which). The receptors shown here come from a human donor with low-grade glioma or glioblastoma, undergoing nonglioma brain surgery, or in good health (not recorded which). Both conserved end residues are part of each CDR3. The D gene is left open where the match is weak. Some rows mark clone size as missing; the rest say once, few, many or name a class of expanded clone.

V gene,J gene,D gene,clone size,CDR3 protein,CDR3 DNA
TRBV5-6,TRBJ1-4,NA,NA,CASSLTGKSSSEKLFF,TGTGCCAGCAGCTTGACAGGAAAATCTTCATCCGAAAAACTGTTTTTT
TRBV18,TRBJ1-1,NA,many,CASSPPSVNTEAFF,TGTGCCAGCTCACCACCTTCCGTGAACACTGAAGCTTTCTTT
TRBV20-1,TRBJ1-1,NA,many,CSARDTPGTGRGAEAFF,TGCAGTGCTAGAGATACTCCCGGAACAGGGCGGGGGGCTGAAGCTTTCTTT
TRBV5-8,TRBJ1-5,NA,NA,CASSINQPQHF,TGTGCCAGCAGTATAAATCAGCCCCAGCATTTT
TRBV20-1,TRBJ2-1,NA,many,CSASTGRPGYNEQFF,TGCAGTGCTAGTACGGGCAGGCCGGGGTACAATGAGCAGTTCTTC
TRBV4-2,TRBJ2-3,NA,many,CASSQAGGGTDTQYF,TGTGCCAGCAGCCAAGCGGGGGGCGGGACAGATACGCAGTATTTT
TRBV3-1,TRBJ1-1,NA,few,CASSQGIGRGLHTEAFF,TGTGCCAGCAGCCAAGGAATAGGTCGGGGACTACACACTGAAGCTTTCTTT
TRBV20-1,TRBJ2-5,NA,many,CSPSEVSVETQYF,TGCAGTCCCTCGGAGGTTAGCGTGGAGACCCAGTACTTC
TRBV20-1,TRBJ1-5,NA,many,CSAKPGLNRNQPQHF,TGCAGTGCGAAACCGGGACTCAATAGGAATCAGCCCCAGCATTTT
TRBV5-8,TRBJ2-1,TRBD2,few,CASSILAGDMGEQFF,TGTGCCAGCAGCATACTAGCGGGGGATATGGGTGAGCAGTTCTTC
TRBV7-9,TRBJ1-2,NA,NA,CASSWQNQGYTF,TGTGCCAGCAGCTGGCAGAACCAAGGCTACACCTTC
TRBV20-1,TRBJ1-5,NA,NA,CSAGSIWDQPQHF,TGCAGTGCCGGGTCGATCTGGGATCAGCCCCAGCATTTT
TRBV27,TRBJ2-7,TRBD1,once,CASSKQGARSSYEQYF,TGTGCCAGCAGTAAACAGGGGGCGCGGTCCTCCTACGAGCAGTACTTC
TRBV12-3/TRBV12-4,TRBJ1-1,NA,many,CASSSQVSNTEAFF,TGTGCCAGCAGTTCACAGGTATCGAACACTGAAGCTTTCTTT
TRBV28,TRBJ1-5,NA,many,CASSADRKDRQPQHF,TGTGCCAGCAGTGCGGACAGAAAGGATAGACAGCCCCAGCATTTT
TRBV19,TRBJ2-7,NA,few,CASSAVAGTGTYEQYF,TGTGCCAGCTCCGCGGTCGCCGGGACGGGGACCTACGAGCAGTACTTC
TRBV11-2,TRBJ1-5,NA,NA,CASGFDGGGQPQHF,TGTGCCAGCGGCTTCGACGGGGGAGGTCAGCCCCAGCATTTT
TRBV6-2/TRBV6-3,TRBJ2-3,NA,NA,CASRPRSGLTYTEYF,TGTGCCAGCCGGCCACGAAGTGGGCTCACATATACGGAGTATTTT
TRBV19,TRBJ1-1,NA,few,CASSITTVPDTEAFF,TGTGCCAGTAGTATAACTACCGTTCCGGACACTGAAGCTTTCTTT
TRBV12-5,TRBJ1-5,NA,few,CATAFVEVGQPQHF,TGTGCTACCGCCTTCGTTGAGGTCGGACAGCCCCAGCATTTT
TRBV6-1,TRBJ2-1,NA,many,CASSLTRSGYNEQFF,TGTGCCAGCAGCCTGACTCGGTCCGGTTACAATGAGCAGTTCTTC
TRBV5-1,TRBJ1-1,NA,many,CASSLQRTEAFF,TGCGCCAGCAGCTTGCAGCGAACTGAAGCTTTCTTT
TRBV20-1,TRBJ2-1,TRBD2,many,CSARASRGAAYNEQFF,TGCAGTGCTAGAGCTTCGCGGGGGGCGGCATACAATGAGCAGTTCTTC
TRBV20-1,TRBJ1-5,TRBD1,many,CSAHGQAHQPQHF,TGCAGTGCTCACGGACAGGCCCATCAGCCCCAGCATTTT
TRBV4-3,TRBJ1-1,TRBD1,many,CASSPWTGGTEAFF,TGCGCCAGCAGCCCCTGGACAGGGGGCACTGAAGCTTTCTTT
TRBV6-1,TRBJ1-1,NA,many,CASRPPGNTEAFF,TGTGCCAGCAGGCCCCCGGGTAACACTGAAGCTTTCTTT
TRBV7-8,TRBJ1-2,NA,few,CASSLVGDGYTF,TGTGCCAGCAGCTTAGTGGGGGACGGCTACACCTTC
TRBV20-1,TRBJ2-7,NA,NA,CTARSGGSLGQYF,TGCACTGCTAGAAGTGGAGGGTCCCTAGGGCAGTACTTC
TRBV12-3/TRBV12-4,TRBJ2-1,NA,few,CASSAVEYSLGSTKNEQFF,TGTGCCAGCAGTGCCGTGGAATACTCCTTGGGGTCGACCAAAAATGAGCAGTTCTTC
TRBV18,TRBJ2-7,NA,few,CASSPPGQYEQYF,TGTGCCAGCTCACCACCCGGACAGTACGAGCAGTACTTC